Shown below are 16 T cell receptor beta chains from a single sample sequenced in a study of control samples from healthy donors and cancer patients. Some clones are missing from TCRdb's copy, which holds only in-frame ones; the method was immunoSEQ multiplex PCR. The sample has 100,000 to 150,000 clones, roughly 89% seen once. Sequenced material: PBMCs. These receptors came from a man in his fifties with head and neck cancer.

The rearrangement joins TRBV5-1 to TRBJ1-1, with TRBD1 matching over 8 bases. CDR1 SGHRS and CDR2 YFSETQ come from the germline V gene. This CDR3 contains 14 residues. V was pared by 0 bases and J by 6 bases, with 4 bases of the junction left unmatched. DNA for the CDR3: TGCGCCAGCAGCTTGGGGACAGGGTCGGCTGAAGCTTTCTTT. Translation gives CASSLGTGSAEAFF.

Here the CDR3 reads CAWNPRQGEKLFF. The DNA of the CDR3 is TGTGCCTGGAACCCGAGACAGGGTGAAAAACTGTTTTTT. The rearrangement joins TRBV30 to TRBJ1-4; 7 nucleotides align to TRBD1. Germline loops: CDR1 GTSNPN, CDR2 SVGIG (reference sequence). The junction had 6 bases not matched to a gene; V was cut back by 4 bases and J by 7 bases. CDR3 length: 13 residues. The full variable domain, rest sourced from reference TRBV30 and TRBJ1-4, is SQTIHQWPATLVQPVGSPLSLECTVEGTSNPNLYWYRQAAGRGLQLLFYSVGIGQISSEVPQNLSASRPQDRQFILSSKKLLLSDSGFYLCAWNPRQGEKLFFGSGTQLSVL.

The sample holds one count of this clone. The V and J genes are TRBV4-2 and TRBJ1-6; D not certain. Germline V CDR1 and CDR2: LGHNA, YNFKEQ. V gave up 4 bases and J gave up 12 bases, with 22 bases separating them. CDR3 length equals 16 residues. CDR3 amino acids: CASSPRDIRSDLPLHF. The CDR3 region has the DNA TGTGCCAGCAGCCCGCGGGATATTCGGTCGGATTTACCCCTCCACTTT.

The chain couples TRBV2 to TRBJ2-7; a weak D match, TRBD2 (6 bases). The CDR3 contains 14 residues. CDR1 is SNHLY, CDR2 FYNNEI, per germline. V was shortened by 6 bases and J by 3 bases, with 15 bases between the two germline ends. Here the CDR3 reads CASRDPGLVYEQYF. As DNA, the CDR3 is TGTGCCAGCAGGGATCCGGGACTGGTCTACGAGCAGTACTTC. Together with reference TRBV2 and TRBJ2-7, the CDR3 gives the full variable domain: EPEVTQTPSHQVTQMGQEVILRCVPISNHLYFYWYRQILGQKVEFLVSFYNNEISEKSEIFDDQFSVERPDGSNFTLKIRSTKLEDSAMYFCASRDPGLVYEQYFGPGTRLTVT.

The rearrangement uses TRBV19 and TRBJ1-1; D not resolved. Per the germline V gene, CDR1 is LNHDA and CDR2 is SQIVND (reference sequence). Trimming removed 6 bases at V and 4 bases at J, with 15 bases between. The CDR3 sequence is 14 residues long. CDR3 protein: CASSPNGLGTEAFF. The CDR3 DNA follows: TGTGCCAGTAGCCCGAACGGATTAGGCACTGAAGCTTTCTTT. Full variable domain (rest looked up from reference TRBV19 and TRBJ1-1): DGGITQSPKYLFRKEGQNVTLSCEQNLNHDAMYWYRQDPGQGLRLIYYSQIVNDFQKGDIAEGYSVSREKKESFPLTVTSAQKNPTAFYLCASSPNGLGTEAFFGQGTRLTVV.

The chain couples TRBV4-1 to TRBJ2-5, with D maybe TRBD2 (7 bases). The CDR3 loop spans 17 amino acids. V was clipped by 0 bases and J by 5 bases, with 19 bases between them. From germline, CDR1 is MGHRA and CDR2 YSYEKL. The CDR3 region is CASSQESVGGGLETQYF. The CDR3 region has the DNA TGCGCCAGCAGCCAAGAAAGCGTAGGGGGAGGGCTCGAGACCCAGTACTTC.

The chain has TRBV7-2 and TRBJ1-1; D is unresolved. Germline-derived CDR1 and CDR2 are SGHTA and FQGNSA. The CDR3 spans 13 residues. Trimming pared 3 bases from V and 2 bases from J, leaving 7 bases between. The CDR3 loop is CASSFDTNTEAFF. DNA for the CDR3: TGTGCCAGCAGCTTTGACACCAACACTGAAGCTTTCTTT.

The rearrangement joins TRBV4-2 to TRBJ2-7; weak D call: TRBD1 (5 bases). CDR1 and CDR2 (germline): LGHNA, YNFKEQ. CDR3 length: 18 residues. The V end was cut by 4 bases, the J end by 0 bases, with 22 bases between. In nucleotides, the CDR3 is TGTGCCAGCAGCCCATCGAATCTTAGGGGTCCCCGCTCCTACGAGCAGTACTTC. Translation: CASSPSNLRGPRSYEQYF.

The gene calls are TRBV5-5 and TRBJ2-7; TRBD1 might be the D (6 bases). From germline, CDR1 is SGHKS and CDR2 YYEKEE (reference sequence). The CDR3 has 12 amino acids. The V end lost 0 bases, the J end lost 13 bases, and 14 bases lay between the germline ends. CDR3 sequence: CASSLGVGTPYF. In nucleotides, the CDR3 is TGTGCCAGCAGCTTGGGGGTAGGGACACCCTACTTC. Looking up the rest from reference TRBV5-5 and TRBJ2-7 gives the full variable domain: DAGVTQSPTHLIKTRGQQVTLRCSPISGHKSVSWYQQVLGQGPQFIFQYYEKEERGRGNFPDRFSARQFPNYSSELNVNALLLGDSALYLCASSLGVGTPYFGPGTRLTVT.

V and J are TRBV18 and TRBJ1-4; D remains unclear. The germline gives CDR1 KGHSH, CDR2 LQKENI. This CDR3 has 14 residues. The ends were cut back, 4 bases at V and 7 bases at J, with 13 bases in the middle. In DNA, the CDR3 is TGTGCCAGCTCACTCACCCCAGCCGTTGAAAAACTGTTTTTT. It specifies CASSLTPAVEKLFF.

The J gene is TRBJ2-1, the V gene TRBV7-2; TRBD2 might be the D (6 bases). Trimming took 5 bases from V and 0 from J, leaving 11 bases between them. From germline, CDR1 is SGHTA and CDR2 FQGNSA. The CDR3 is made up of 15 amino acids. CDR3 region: CASSGLGSSYNEQFF. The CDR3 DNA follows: TGTGCCAGCAGCGGTCTCGGGAGCTCCTACAATGAGCAGTTCTTC.

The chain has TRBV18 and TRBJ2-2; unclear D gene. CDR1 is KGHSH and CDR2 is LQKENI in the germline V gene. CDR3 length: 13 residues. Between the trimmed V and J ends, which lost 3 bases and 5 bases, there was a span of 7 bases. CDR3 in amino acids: CASSPRSTGELFF. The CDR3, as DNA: TGTGCCAGCTCACCCCGGAGTACCGGGGAGCTGTTTTTT.

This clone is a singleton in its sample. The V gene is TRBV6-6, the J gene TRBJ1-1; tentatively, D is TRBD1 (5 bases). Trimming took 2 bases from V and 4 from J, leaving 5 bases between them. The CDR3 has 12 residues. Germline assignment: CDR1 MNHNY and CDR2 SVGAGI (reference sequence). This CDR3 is CASSYGGTEAFF. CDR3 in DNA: TGTGCCAGCAGTTACGGGGGCACTGAAGCTTTCTTT.

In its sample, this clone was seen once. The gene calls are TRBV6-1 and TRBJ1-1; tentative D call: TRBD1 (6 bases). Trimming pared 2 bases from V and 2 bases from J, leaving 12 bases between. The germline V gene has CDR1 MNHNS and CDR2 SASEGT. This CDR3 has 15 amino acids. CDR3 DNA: TGTGCCAGCAGTGAACATGCAGGGGCTAACACTGAAGCTTTCTTT. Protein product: CASSEHAGANTEAFF.

CDR3 sequence: CSARERSPEAFF. The CDR3 region has the DNA TGCAGCGCACGGGAGCGTTCCCCTGAAGCTTTCTTT. The V call is TRBV29-1, the J call TRBJ1-1; D remains ambiguous. Per germline, CDR1 SQVTM and CDR2 ANQGSEA. Trimming stripped 7 bases from V and 6 bases from J, with 15 bases between. This CDR3 spans 12 amino acids.

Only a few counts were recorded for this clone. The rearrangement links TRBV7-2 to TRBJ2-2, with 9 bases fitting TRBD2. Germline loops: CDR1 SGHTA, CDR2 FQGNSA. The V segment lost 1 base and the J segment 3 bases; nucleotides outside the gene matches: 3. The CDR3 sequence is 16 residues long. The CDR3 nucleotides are TGTGCCAGCAGCTTAGTTGCGGGAGGGTACACCGGGGAGCTGTTTTTT. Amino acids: CASSLVAGGYTGELFF.